This record covers a single T cell receptor (beta chain). Antigen specificity is unknown. This sample was taken from a study of monozygotic twins with inflammatory bowel disease. Study findings and constraints: Twins with IBD were found to have lower TCRbeta diversity (inverse Simpson) than healthy co-twins. The analysis did not separate different T cell subtypes.

Per-sample cDNA came from eight separate reactions. TCRdb reworked the 5' RACE reads into one entry per CDR3 protein, no DNA. In total, the table holds 400,000 or so distinct CDR3 sequences. This CDR3 is built from 13 residues. The germline CDR1 and CDR2 sequences are MGHDK and SYGVNS. Specimen: blood. The clonotype was recovered from a human donor with ulcerative colitis or Crohn's disease, or a healthy co-twin of an affected twin (not recorded which). The V call is TRBV25-1, the J call TRBJ1-5; lacking DNA, the TRBD1 call made by TCRdb goes unchecked. This chain's CDR3 is CASSDSGRQPQHF.